Sequencing of this T cell receptor (beta chain) was carried out in a study of cytomegalovirus exposure and HLA in healthy donors (dated by TCRdb to 2016 to 2017). With regard to the full study: An earlier analysis of roughly 500 of the donors reported roughly 300 Gb of sequence data and 95 million to 120 million unique TCR beta sequences obtained from some 170 million T cells. Roughly 300 gigabases of sequencing data and about 92 million unique TCR sequences made up an early release that covered nearly 650 HLA-typed donors. Of the 300 to 500 genotyped donors, 80% to 90% were placed in the genetic ancestry cluster associated with self-reported Caucasian donors. The study aimed to test whether cataloging public T cell receptors could reveal signatures of past pathogen exposure. The study profiled the T cell repertoires of 500 to 800 subjects by immunosequencing and related them to cytomegalovirus serostatus. In addition to the first cohort of 666 subjects, a separate validation cohort of approximately 120 different subjects was used. High-throughput TCR immunosequencing, statistical association of individual TCRs with disease status, and machine learning were combined to predict cytomegalovirus infection status. A later analysis re-examined previously published TCR beta repertoires from over 500 donors and added high-resolution HLA genotyping to investigate patterns of TCR occurrence. Rather than using new phenotypic data, the later analysis identified candidate immune exposures from TCR beta sequences and from how often those sequences occurred across donors. An earlier analysis of around 580 of the donors used high-throughput TCR beta sequencing to judge whether each TCR beta V gene segment behaved as functional or pseudogenic. Donor age, sex, ethnicity and CMV serostatus were collected together with the repertoire data. Genome-wide SNP genotypes for about 65% of the roughly 670 donors were used in a later genetic analysis, which treated that subset as a discovery cohort. Every discovery cohort repertoire had been produced on one sequencing platform. HLA typing covered class I and class II loci at four-digit resolution. The number of donors typed differed by locus, with roughly 629-640 for A, B, C, DRB1 and DQB1, more than 500 for DQA1, 600 to 610 for DPA1, and around 450 for DPB1. Because of strong linkage in the cohort, five DR-DQ haplotypes were treated as single units for association and clustering. Among 300 to 500 genotyped donors of the cohort, an average of about 220,000 unique TCR beta nucleotide sequences was sequenced per donor, of which 15% to 20% were non-productive.

Here is what the overall study found, with its caveats: Roughly uniform sequencing depth across donors was assumed in presence/absence analyses, although this assumption may not hold. According to a later genetic analysis, donors in an Asian-associated ancestry cluster had fewer N-insertions in productive TCRs than the approximately 650-donor mean. The 87-base-pair reads could not distinguish some IMGT-functional V segments, including TRBV6-2 and TRBV6-3, so those segments were excluded. Specific HLA alleles were associated with more than 15,000 TCR beta sequences at a false discovery rate of 0.05 in a later analysis. The cohort was sequenced for TCR beta chains only, and without alpha or paired-chain data the features that could be detected were limited. The study gave a list of more than 150 TCR beta chains associated with cytomegalovirus. Three of the identified cytomegalovirus-associated TCR beta chains were confirmed in vitro to be specific for cytomegalovirus antigens. A further reported finding was that TCR beta sequences accurately predicted the HLA-A and HLA-B alleles for most subjects in the first cohort. CMV serostatus was the only immune exposure information available for the cohort. Linkage disequilibrium might explain the correlated functional status among segregating V segments, but an unknown experimental factor could not be excluded. The sequencing pipeline was judged likely to have produced a cluster of highly shared sequence variants as a technical artifact. Around 16 rarely observed V segments, including chromosome 9 orphons, were excluded from the earlier analysis of approximately 500 of the donors because counts were too low. Compared with equally common non-associated chains, HLA-associated TCR beta chains in a later analysis were more clonally expanded and had lower generation probabilities. The authors suggested that the approach could potentially be extended to other disease states and immunological phenotypes. In a later analysis, TCR association rates were found to vary across HLA loci, with the most associated TCRs seen for DRB1 alleles and the fewest for HLA-C alleles. The classifier was reported to diagnose cytomegalovirus status with high specificity and sensitivity in both the original and validation cohorts. When HLA alleles, especially DR and DQ, strongly co-occurred, TCR associations were difficult to assign to individual alleles. HLA typing was unavailable for some donors at each locus, so association tests used only the typed subset. In an earlier analysis of over 550 of the donors, most TCR beta V segments were observed in productive rearrangements about 90% or about 30% of the time, broadly matching IMGT annotations. In a later analysis, most CMV-associated TCR beta chains were found to appear HLA-restricted, with HLA associations seemingly driven largely by CMV exposure. An association between a missense DCLRE1C variant and V-gene and J-gene trimming of TCR beta chains was found in a later genetic analysis and replicated in an independent cohort. According to a later analysis, parvovirus B19, influenza, CMV and Epstein-Barr virus appeared linked to several top co-occurrence clusters. Most TCR sequences were seen in very few donors, while some public TCRs were found in many individuals.

The cohort was made up of 500 to 800 healthy bone marrow donors. At the time of sampling, all cohort members were nominally healthy, though unrecorded immune exposures were likely present. The donor was CMV seropositive and was included in the group of 289 seropositive cohort members. A peripheral blood sample was provided by each donor, and peripheral blood mononuclear cells were used for TCR beta sequencing. Genomic DNA was extracted from the blood cell samples with the Qiagen DNeasy Blood Extraction Kit. The CDR3 contains 16 residues, cysteine and phenylalanine counted. The read is trimmed to its CDR3 DNA, 48 bases read in frame from base 1. V is trimmed back by 1 base and J by 3 bases, and the junction contains 9 bases that no gene match accounts for. The germline V gene supplies CDR1 SNHLY and CDR2 FYNNEI. Library prep was done by the immunoSEQ multiplex PCR assay. For the multiplex PCR, a mixture combining 60 forward primers for TCR Vbeta segments and 13 reverse primers for TCR Jbeta segments was used. The CDR3 region of rearranged TCR beta genes was amplified from genomic DNA by a multiplex PCR assay. The Illumina HiSeq System was used to sequence the amplified TCR beta libraries as 87-base-pair reads. Processing in the source paper ran as follows. A later analysis tallied 75 million to 95 million unique TCR beta chains across the approximately 670 repertoires, and about 10 million of those chains were shared by two or more donors. To remove PCR and sequencing errors, raw reads were error-corrected and collapsed into unique sequences using a nearest-neighbor algorithm that merged closely related sequences. To assign V, D and J gene segments, CDR3 sequences were aligned to IMGT reference sequences. Each retained sequence needed at least a six-nucleotide match to both a V gene segment and a J gene segment. A rearrangement counted as productive if the CDR3 had no stop codons and remained in frame with V and J, and every other rearrangement counted as non-productive. CDR3 was defined according to IMGT convention as the region running from the second conserved V-encoded cysteine to the conserved J-encoded phenylalanine. The earlier analysis of 587 of the donors excluded any sequence lacking an unambiguous match to a single V gene segment. An earlier analysis of several hundred of the donors classified V segments as functional when productive rearrangements were above 56.7% and as segregating when the standard deviation between donors was above 5%. To diagnose cytomegalovirus status from the catalog of TCR beta chain sequences, a statistical classification framework was built. In a later analysis, TCR nucleotide sequences were compared against IMGT/GENE-DB human TR gene sequences so that V and J genes could be assigned. In a later analysis, CDR3 sequences and most-parsimonious VDJ recombination scenarios were assigned using the TCRdist pipeline. A later analysis defined each TCR beta chain by its CDR3 amino acid sequence plus V-gene family, and excluded reads lacking a unique V-gene family. To address suspected cross-contamination and a sequencing artifact, a later analysis removed 592 highly shared, low-generation-probability nucleotide sequences. A later analysis calculated a clonal expansion index for each public chain from normalized within-repertoire ranks of inferred template counts. Generation probabilities in a later analysis came from a VDJ recombination model fitted to out-of-frame rearrangements, and those results were checked against IGoR. A later analysis scored TCR-TCR, TCR-HLA and TCR-CMV co-occurrence with hypergeometric tests, applying a repertoire-size bias correction to TCR pairs. To estimate false discovery rates, a later analysis permuted the HLA or CMV assignments 20 times. In a later analysis, co-occurring TCRs were grouped with DBSCAN, and TCRdist sequence similarity was added when clustering was performed within HLA-allele-positive subsets. For co-occurrence clustering, repertoires with fewer than 30,000 or more than 120,000 public chains were excluded, along with roughly five repertoires with anomalous nucleotide sharing. The table comes from immuneACCESS by way of TCRdb, which keeps in-frame sequences with V and J called. Part of the clones is missing from these tables; in studies checked, under half for an unresolved V gene and the rest for unknown reasons. The V and J calls and the clone size are those of that table, but D and trimming were determined from the DNA. The sample yields some 170,000 clones; about 80% were counted once. Under 8% of the sample is taken by the ten largest.

The sample holds one count of this clone. Its specific antigen is unknown. Base-call qualities are not available, and no considerably larger clone is one nucleotide away. Material for sequencing was PBMCs. The chain employs TRBV2 and TRBJ2-7; the central 7 bases match TRBD2. The receptor comes from a man in his forties in good health and CMV-seropositive. In nucleotides, the sequence is TGTGCCAGCAGTGAAGGATTTGGACTAGACCTCTACGAGCAGTACTTC. Its product reads: CASSEGFGLDLYEQYF.